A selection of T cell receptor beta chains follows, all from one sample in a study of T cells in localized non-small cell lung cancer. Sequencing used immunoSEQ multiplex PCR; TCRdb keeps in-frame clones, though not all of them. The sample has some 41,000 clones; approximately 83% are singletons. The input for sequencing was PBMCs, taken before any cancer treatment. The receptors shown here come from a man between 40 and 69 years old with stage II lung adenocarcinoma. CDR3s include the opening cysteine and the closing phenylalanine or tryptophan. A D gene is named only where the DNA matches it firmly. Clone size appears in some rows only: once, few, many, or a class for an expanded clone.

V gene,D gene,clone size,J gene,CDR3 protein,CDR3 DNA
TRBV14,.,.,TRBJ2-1,CASSQVGRGINEQFF,TGTGCCAGCAGCCAAGTGGGCAGGGGTATCAATGAGCAGTTCTTC
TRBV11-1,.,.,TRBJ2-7,CASSLDYPNSYEQYF,TGTGCCAGCAGCTTAGACTACCCTAACTCCTACGAGCAGTACTTC
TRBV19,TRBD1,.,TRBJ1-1,CASRPSGTGGVRTEAFF,TGTGCCAGTAGACCATCCGGGACAGGGGGCGTTCGCACTGAAGCTTTCTTT
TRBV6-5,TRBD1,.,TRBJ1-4,CASRSGGISEKLFF,TGTGCCAGCAGGTCAGGGGGCATTAGTGAAAAACTGTTTTTT
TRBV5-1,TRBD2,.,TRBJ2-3,CASRTSGVPDTQYF,TGCGCCAGCCGGACTAGCGGGGTCCCAGATACGCAGTATTTT
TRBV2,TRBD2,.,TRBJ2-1,CAGGTSGDNEQFF,TGTGCCGGAGGGACTAGCGGCGACAATGAGCAGTTCTTC
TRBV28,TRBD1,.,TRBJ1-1,CASSLRGPNLNTEAFF,TGTGCCAGCAGTTTAAGGGGGCCCAACCTGAACACTGAAGCTTTCTTT
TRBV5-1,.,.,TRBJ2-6,CASSLAGVGANVLTF,TGCGCCAGCAGCTTGGCAGGGGTTGGGGCCAACGTCCTGACTTTC
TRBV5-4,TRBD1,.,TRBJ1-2,CASSSQGAAYGYTF,TGTGCCAGCAGTTCTCAGGGGGCTGCCTATGGCTACACCTTC
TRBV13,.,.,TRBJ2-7,CASSSGASYEQYF,TGTGCCAGCAGTTCCGGAGCCTCCTACGAGCAGTACTTC
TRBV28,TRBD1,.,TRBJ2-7,CASSLMGTGNNEQYF,TGTGCCAGCAGTTTAATGGGGACAGGCAACAACGAGCAGTACTTC
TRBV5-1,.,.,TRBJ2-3,CASSLEPVRDTQYF,TGCGCCAGCAGCTTGGAACCTGTCAGGGATACGCAGTATTTT
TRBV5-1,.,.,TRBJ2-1,CASRDMLHNEQFF,TGCGCCAGCAGGGACATGCTCCACAATGAGCAGTTCTTC
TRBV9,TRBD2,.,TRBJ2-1,CASSVGPRASGGGYNEQFF,TGTGCCAGCAGCGTGGGCCCCCGGGCTAGCGGGGGGGGGTACAATGAGCAGTTCTTC
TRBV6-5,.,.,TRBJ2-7,CASRTGNEQYF,TGTGCCAGCAGGACAGGTAACGAGCAGTACTTC
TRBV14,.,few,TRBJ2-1,CASSPVANHNEQFF,TGTGCCAGCAGCCCCGTCGCCAACCACAATGAGCAGTTCTTC
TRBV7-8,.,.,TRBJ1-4,CASSASEKLFF,TGTGCCAGCAGCGCCTCCGAAAAACTGTTTTTT
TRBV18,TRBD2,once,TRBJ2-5,CASSPPGLARETQYF,TGTGCCAGCTCACCACCGGGACTAGCGAGGGAGACCCAGTACTTC
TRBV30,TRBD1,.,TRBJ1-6,CAWSRDGSGGSPLHF,TGTGCCTGGAGCCGAGACGGATCAGGGGGTTCACCCCTCCACTTT
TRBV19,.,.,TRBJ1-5,CASRQGLGNQPQHF,TGTGCCAGCAGGCAGGGTTTAGGCAATCAGCCCCAGCATTTT
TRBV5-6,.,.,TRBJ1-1,CASSLAVGNTEAFF,TGTGCCAGCAGCTTGGCAGTCGGGAACACTGAAGCTTTCTTT
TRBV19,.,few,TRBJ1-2,CASSIGYGYTF,TGTGCCAGTAGTATCGGTTATGGCTACACCTTC
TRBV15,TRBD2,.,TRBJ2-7,CATSYTAGTSMEQYF,TGTGCCACCAGCTATACCGCCGGGACTAGCATGGAGCAGTACTTC
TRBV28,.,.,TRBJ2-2,CASSTLPGRAKMAANTGELFF,TGTGCCAGCAGTACCCTTCCAGGGCGGGCAAAGATGGCCGCGAACACCGGGGAGCTGTTTTTT
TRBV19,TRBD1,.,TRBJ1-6,CASSRGLGSPLHF,TGTGCCAGTTCCAGGGGGCTTGGTTCACCCCTCCACTTT
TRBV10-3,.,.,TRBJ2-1,CAISFSGASYNEQFF,TGTGCCATCAGCTTCTCAGGTGCCTCCTACAATGAGCAGTTCTTC
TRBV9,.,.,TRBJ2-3,CASSAGNTDTQYF,TGTGCCAGCAGCGCCGGGAACACAGATACGCAGTATTTT
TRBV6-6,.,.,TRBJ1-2,CARIWRGYYGYTF,TGTGCCAGAATCTGGCGGGGCTACTATGGCTACACCTTC
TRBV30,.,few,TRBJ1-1,CAWRGPLWYDTEAFF,TGTGCCTGGAGGGGGCCGCTATGGTACGACACTGAAGCTTTCTTT